This T cell receptor (beta chain) came from a study of CD8+ T cells in alopecia areata. Findings and caveats of the study: Mice showed clearer TCR sharing than patients did, a gap that was possibly HLA-related.

This clone was recorded a few times. Its antigen is not known. cDNA prepared by RNA extraction and subsequent reverse transcription served as the template for sequencing. Generated by immunoSEQ multiplex PCR, the TCRdb table keeps only in-frame clones and is missing some. Of approximately 100,000 clones detected, 35% to 50% appear once; the ten largest clones hold 0.79%. The sample taken for sequencing was CD4+ T cells sorted from blood. This TCR was recovered from a human donor with alopecia areata.

CDR3 loop: CASSQTSGYNEQFF. The CDR3 DNA is TGTGCCAGCAGCCAGACGTCAGGGTACAATGAGCAGTTCTTC. The chain links TRBV7-9 to TRBJ2-1, with a tentative D call TRBD1 (5 bases). Germline V gene data show CDR1 as SEHNR and CDR2 as FQNEAQ (reference sequence). The CDR3 is made up of 14 amino acids. The V gene lost 5 bases and the J gene lost 4 bases, with 12 bases spanning the gap.